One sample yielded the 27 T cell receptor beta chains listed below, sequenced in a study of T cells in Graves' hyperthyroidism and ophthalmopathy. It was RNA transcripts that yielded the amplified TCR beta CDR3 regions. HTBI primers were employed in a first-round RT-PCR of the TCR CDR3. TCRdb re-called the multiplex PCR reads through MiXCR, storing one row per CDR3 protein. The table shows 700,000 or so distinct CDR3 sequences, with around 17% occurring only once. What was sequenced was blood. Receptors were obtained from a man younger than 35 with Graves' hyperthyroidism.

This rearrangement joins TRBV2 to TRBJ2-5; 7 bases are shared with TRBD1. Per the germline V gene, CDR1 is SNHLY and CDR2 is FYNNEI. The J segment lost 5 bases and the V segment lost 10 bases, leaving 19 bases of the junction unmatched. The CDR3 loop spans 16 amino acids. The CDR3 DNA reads TGTGCCACCTACACATCTCCGGGCCCCAGGGGGGAGACCCAGTACTTC. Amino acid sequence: CATYTSPGPRGETQYF.

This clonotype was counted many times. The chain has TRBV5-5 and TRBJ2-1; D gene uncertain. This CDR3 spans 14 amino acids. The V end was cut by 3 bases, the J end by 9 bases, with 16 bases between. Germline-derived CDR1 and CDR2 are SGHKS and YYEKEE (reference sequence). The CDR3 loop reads CASSWVSARGEQFF. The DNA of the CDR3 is TGTGCCAGCAGCTGGGTTTCCGCTAGAGGTGAGCAGTTCTTC. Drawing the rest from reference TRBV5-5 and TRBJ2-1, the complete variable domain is DAGVTQSPTHLIKTRGQQVTLRCSPISGHKSVSWYQQVLGQGPQFIFQYYEKEERGRGNFPDRFSARQFPNYSSELNVNALLLGDSALYLCASSWVSARGEQFFGPGTRLTVL.

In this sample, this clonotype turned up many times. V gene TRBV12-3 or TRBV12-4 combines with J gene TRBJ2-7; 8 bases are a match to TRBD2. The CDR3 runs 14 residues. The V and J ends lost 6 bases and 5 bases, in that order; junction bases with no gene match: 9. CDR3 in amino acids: CASRPGVAGNEQYF. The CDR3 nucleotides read TGTGCCAGCAGGCCTGGGGTAGCGGGGAACGAGCAGTACTTC.

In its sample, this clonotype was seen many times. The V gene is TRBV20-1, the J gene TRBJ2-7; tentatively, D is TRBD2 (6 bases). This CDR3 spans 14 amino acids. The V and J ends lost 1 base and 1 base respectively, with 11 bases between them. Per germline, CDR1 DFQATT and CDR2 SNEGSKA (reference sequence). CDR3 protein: CSARGVGLSYEQYF. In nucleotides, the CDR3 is TGCAGTGCTAGAGGCGTCGGACTATCCTACGAGCAGTACTTC.

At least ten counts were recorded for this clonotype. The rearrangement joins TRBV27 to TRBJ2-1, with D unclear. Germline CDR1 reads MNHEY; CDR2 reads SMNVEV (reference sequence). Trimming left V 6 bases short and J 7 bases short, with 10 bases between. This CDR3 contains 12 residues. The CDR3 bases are TGTGCCAGCAGCGTCCCCGGGAATGAGCAGTTCTTC. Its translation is CASSVPGNEQFF.

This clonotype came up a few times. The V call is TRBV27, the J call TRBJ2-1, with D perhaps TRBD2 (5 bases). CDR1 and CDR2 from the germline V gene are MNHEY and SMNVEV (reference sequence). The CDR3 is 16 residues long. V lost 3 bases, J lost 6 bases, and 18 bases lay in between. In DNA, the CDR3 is TGTGCCAGCAGTTTCCCTACTAGTTCGGGAAGCAATGAGCAGTTCTTC. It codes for CASSFPTSSGSNEQFF.

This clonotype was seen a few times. Here the CDR3 reads CSARVGTGTGEQYF. The CDR3 nucleotides read TGCAGTGCTAGAGTTGGGACAGGTACGGGGGAGCAGTACTTC. This chain connects TRBV20-1 to TRBJ2-7; 8 bases line up with TRBD1. After removal of 1 base from V and 7 bases from J, the junction contained 9 bases not matched to a gene. CDR1 and CDR2 (germline): DFQATT, SNEGSKA (reference sequence). The CDR3 totals 14 residues.

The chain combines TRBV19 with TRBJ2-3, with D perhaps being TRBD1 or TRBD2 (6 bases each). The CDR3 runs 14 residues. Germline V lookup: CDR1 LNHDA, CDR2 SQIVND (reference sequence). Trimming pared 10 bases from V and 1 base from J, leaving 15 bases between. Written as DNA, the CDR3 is TGTGCCACACAGGAGGGGGTCGGCACAGATACGCAGTATTTT. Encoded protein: CATQEGVGTDTQYF. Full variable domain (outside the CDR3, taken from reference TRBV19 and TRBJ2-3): DGGITQSPKYLFRKEGQNVTLSCEQNLNHDAMYWYRQDPGQGLRLIYYSQIVNDFQKGDIAEGYSVSREKKESFPLTVTSAQKNPTAFYLCATQEGVGTDTQYFGPGTRLTVL.

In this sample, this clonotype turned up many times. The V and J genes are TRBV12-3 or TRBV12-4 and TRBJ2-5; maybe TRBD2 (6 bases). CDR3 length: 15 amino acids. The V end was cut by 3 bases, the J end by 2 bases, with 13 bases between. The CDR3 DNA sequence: TGTGCCAGCAGTTTTTTACCGGGACTGCAAGAGACCCAGTACTTC. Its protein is CASSFLPGLQETQYF.

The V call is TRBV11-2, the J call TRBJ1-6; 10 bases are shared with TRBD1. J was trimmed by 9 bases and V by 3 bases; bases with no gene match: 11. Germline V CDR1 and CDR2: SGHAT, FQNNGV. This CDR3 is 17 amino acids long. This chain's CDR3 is CASSFARTGGRSSPLHF. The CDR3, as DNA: TGTGCCAGCAGCTTTGCCAGGACAGGGGGGCGAAGTTCACCCCTCCACTTT.

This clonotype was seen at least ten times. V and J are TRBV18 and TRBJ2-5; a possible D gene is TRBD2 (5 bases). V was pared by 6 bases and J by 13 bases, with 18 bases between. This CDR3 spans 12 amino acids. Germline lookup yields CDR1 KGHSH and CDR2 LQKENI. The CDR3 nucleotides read TGTGCCAGCTCCCCAAGAGTACGGGAACTGTACTTC. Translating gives CASSPRVRELYF. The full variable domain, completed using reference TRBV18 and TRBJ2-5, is NAGVMQNPRHLVRRRGQEARLRCSPMKGHSHVYWYRQLPEEGLKFMVYLQKENIIDESGMPKERFSAEFPKEGPSILRIQQVVRGDSAAYFCASSPRVRELYFGPGTRLLVL.

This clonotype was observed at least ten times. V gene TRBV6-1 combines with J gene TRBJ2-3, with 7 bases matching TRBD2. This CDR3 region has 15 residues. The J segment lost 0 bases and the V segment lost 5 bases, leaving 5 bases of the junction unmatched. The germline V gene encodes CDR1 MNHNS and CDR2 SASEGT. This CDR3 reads CASSYGGTSTDTQYF. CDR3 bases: TGTGCCAGCAGTTACGGGGGGACTAGCACAGATACGCAGTATTTT.

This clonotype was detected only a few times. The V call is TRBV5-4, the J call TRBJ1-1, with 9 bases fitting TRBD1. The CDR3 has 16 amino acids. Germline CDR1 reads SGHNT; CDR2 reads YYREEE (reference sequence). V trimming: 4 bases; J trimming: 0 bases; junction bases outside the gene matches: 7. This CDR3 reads CASSPGQGRVNTEAFF. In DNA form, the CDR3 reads TGTGCCAGCAGCCCGGGACAGGGAAGGGTGAACACTGAAGCTTTCTTT.

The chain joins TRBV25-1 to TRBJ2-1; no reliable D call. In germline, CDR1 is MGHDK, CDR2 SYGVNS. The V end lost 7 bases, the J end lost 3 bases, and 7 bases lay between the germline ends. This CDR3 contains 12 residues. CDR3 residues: CASTGFYNEQFF. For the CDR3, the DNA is TGTGCCAGCACCGGGTTCTACAATGAGCAGTTCTTC.

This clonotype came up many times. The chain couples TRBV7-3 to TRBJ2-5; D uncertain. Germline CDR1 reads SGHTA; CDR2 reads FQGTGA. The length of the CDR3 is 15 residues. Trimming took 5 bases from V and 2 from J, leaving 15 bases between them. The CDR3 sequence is CASSPKARDQETQYF. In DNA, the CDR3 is TGTGCCAGCAGCCCCAAAGCGAGAGATCAAGAGACCCAGTACTTC.

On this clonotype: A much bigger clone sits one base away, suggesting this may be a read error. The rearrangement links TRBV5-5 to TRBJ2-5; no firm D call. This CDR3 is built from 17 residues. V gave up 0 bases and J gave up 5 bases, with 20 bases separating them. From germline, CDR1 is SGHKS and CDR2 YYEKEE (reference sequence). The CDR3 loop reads CASSLAWTAKRGETQYF. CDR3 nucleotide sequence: TGTGCCAGCAGCTTGGCCTGGACGGCTAAGCGTGGGGAGACCCAGTACTTC. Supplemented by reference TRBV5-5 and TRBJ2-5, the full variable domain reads DAGVTQSPTHLIKTRGQQVTLRCSPISGHKSVSWYQQVLGQGPQFIFQYYEKEERGRGNFPDRFSARQFPNYSSELNVNALLLGDSALYLCASSLAWTAKRGETQYFGPGTRLLVL.

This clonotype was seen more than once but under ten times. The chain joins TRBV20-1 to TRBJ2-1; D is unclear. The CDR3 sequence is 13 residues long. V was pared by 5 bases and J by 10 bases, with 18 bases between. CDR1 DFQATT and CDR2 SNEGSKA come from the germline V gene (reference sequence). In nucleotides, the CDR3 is TGCAGTGCTCCCCCGCGGCTTTTAGGGGAGCAGTTCTTC. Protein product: CSAPPRLLGEQFF.

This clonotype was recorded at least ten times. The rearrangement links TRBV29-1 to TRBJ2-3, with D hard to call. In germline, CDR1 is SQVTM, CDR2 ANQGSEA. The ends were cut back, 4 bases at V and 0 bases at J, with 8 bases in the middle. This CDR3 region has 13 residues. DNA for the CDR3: TGCAGCGTTGTTGGCCCAAGCACAGATACGCAGTATTTT. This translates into CSVVGPSTDTQYF.

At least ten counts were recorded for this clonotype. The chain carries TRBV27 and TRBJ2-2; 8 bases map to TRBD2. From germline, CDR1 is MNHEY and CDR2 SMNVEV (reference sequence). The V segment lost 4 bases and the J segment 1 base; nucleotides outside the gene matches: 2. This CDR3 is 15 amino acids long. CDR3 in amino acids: CASSWAGGNTGELFF. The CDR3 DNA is TGTGCCAGCAGTTGGGCGGGAGGGAACACCGGGGAGCTGTTTTTT.

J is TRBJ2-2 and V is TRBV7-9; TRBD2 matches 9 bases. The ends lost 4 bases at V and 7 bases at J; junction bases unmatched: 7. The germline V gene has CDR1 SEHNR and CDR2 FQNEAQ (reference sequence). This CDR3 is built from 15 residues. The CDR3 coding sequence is TGTGCCAGCAGCTCACTAGCGGGCCACCTCGGGGAGCTGTTTTTT. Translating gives CASSSLAGHLGELFF.

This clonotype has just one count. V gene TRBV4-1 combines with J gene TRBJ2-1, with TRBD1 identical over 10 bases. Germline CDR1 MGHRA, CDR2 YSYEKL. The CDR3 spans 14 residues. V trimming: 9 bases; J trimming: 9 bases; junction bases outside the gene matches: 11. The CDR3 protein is CASTQGQGPSEQFF. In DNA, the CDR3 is TGCGCCAGTACCCAGGGACAGGGGCCATCTGAGCAGTTCTTC.

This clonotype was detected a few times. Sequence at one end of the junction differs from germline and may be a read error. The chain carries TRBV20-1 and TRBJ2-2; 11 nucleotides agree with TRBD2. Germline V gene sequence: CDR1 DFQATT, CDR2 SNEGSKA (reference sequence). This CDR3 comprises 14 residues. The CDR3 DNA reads TGCAGTGCTCCCACTAGCGGGAGAGCCGGGGGGCTGTTTTTT. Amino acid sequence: CSAPTSGRAGGLFF.

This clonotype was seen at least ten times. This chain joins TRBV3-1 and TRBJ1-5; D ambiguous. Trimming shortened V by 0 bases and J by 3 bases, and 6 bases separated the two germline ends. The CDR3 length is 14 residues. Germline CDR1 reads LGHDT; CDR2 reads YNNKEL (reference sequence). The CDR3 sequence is CASSQDATNQPQHF. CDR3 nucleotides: TGTGCCAGCAGCCAAGATGCCACCAATCAGCCCCAGCATTTT.

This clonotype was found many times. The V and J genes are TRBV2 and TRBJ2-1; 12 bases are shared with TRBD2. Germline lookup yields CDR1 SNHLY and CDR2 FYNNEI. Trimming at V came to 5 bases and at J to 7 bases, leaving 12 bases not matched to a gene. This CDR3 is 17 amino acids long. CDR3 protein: CASSPRLAGGPVNEQFF. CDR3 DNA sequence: TGTGCCAGCAGTCCGCGTCTAGCGGGAGGGCCGGTAAATGAGCAGTTCTTC. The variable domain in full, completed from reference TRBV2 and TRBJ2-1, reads EPEVTQTPSHQVTQMGQEVILRCVPISNHLYFYWYRQILGQKVEFLVSFYNNEISEKSEIFDDQFSVERPDGSNFTLKIRSTKLEDSAMYFCASSPRLAGGPVNEQFFGPGTRLTVL.

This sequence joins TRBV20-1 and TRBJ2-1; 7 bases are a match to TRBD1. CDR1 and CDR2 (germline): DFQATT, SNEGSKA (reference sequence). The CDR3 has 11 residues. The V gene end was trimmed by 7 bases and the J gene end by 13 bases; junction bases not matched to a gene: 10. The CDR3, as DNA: TGCAGTGTGAGAGGACAGGATCGCCAGTTCTTC. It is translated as CSVRGQDRQFF.

CDR3 coding DNA: TGTGCCAGTAGTGAGGTTTGGGGGAGGGCCAGCACAGATACGCAGTATTTT. Translating it yields CASSEVWGRASTDTQYF. The chain combines TRBV19 with TRBJ2-3; 7 bases fit TRBD2. The V gene's germline CDR1 is LNHDA and CDR2 SQIVND (reference sequence). There are 17 residues in the CDR3. The J segment lost 0 bases and the V segment lost 5 bases, leaving 11 bases of the junction unmatched.

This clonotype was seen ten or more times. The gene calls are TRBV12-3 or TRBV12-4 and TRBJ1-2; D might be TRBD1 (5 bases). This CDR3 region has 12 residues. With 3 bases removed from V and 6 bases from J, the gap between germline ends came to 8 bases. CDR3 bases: TGTGCCAGCAGTTTGGCAGGGAATGGCTACACCTTC. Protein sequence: CASSLAGNGYTF.